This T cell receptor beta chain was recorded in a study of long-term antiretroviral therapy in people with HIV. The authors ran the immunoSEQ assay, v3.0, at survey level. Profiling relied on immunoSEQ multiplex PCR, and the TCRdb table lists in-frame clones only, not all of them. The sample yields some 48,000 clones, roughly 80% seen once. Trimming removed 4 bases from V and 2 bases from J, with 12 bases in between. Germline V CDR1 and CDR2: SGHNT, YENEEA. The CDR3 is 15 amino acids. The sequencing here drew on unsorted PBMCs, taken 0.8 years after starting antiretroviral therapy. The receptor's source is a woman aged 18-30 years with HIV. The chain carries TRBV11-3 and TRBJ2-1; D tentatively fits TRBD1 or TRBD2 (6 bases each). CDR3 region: CASSSAGGPYNEQFF. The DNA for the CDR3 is TGTGCCAGCAGCTCCGCTGGGGGGCCCTACAATGAGCAGTTCTTC.